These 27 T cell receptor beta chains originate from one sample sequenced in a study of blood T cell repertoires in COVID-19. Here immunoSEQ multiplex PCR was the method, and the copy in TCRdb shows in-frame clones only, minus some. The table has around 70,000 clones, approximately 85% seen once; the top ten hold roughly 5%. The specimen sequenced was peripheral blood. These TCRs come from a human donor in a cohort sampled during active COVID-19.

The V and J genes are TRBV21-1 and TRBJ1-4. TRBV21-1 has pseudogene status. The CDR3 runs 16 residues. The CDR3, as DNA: TGTGCCAGCAGCCAAAGAGAGTCTGAGGGCGGCGAAAAACTGTTTTTT. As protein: CASSQRESEGGEKLFF.

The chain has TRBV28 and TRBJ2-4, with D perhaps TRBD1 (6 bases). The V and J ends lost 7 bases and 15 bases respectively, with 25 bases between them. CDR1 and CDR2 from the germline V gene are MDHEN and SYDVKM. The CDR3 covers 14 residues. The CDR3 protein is CASKKGVREPEGYF. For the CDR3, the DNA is TGTGCCAGCAAAAAGGGGGTCAGGGAGCCTGAAGGGTACTTC. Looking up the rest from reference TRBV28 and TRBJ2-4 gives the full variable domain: DVKVTQSSRYLVKRTGEKVFLECVQDMDHENMFWYRQDPGLGLRLIYFSYDVKMKEKGDIPEGYSVSREKKERFSLILESASTNQTSMYLCASKKGVREPEGYFGAGTRLSVL.

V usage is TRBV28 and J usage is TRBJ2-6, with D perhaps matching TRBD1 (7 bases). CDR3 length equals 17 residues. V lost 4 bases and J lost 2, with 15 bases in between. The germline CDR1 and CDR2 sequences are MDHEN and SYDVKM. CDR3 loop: CASSSPGGGAGANVLTF. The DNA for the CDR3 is TGTGCCAGCAGTTCCCCAGGGGGAGGAGCTGGGGCCAACGTCCTGACTTTC.

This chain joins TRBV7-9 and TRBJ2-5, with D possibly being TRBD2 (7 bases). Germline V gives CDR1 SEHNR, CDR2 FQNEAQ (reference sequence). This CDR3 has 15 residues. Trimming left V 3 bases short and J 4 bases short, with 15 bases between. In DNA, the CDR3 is TGTGCCAGCAGCTTCGGCCTTGGGGGGGCAGAGACCCAGTACTTC. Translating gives CASSFGLGGAETQYF.

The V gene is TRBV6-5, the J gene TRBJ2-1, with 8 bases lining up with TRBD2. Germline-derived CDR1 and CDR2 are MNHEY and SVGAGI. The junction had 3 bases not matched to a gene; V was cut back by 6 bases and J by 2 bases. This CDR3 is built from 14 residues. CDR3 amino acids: CASRPGGAYNEQFF. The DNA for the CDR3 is TGTGCCAGCAGACCCGGGGGGGCCTACAATGAGCAGTTCTTC.

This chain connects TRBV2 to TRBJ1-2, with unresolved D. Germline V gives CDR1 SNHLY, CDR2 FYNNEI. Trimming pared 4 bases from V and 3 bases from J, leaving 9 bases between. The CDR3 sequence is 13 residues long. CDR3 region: CASSASGYYGYTF. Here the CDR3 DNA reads TGTGCCAGCAGTGCATCGGGATACTATGGCTACACCTTC.

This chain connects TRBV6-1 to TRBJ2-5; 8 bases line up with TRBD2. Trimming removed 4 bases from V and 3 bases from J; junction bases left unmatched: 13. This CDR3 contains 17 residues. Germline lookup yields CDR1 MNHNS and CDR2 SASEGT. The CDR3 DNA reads TGTGCCAGCAGTGTTTGGAGGGCGGGGGGAGAAAAAGAGACCCAGTACTTC. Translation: CASSVWRAGGEKETQYF.

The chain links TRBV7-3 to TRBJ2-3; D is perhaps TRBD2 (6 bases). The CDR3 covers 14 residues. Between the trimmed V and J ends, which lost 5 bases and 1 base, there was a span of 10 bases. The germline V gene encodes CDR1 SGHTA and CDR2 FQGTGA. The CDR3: CASSRDSGTDTQYF. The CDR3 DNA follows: TGTGCCAGCAGCCGGGACTCGGGCACAGATACGCAGTATTTT.

In DNA, the CDR3 is TGTGCCACCAGTGGGAAAAGGGACACCCCGGGAGGCACTGAAGCTTTCTTT. This sequence encodes CATSGKRDTPGGTEAFF. This chain joins TRBV24-1 and TRBJ1-1, with D possibly matching TRBD1 (6 bases). The V gene's germline CDR1 is KGHDR and CDR2 SFDVKD. This CDR3 is 17 amino acids long. The V end was cut by 5 bases, the J end by 4 bases, with 22 bases between.

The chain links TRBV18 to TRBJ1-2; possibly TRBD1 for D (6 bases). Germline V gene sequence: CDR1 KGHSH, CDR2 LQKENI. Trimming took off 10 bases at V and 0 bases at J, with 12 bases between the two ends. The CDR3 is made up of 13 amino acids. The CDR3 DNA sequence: TGTGCCACATCGGACAGCTCTAACTATGGCTACACCTTC. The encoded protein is CATSDSSNYGYTF.

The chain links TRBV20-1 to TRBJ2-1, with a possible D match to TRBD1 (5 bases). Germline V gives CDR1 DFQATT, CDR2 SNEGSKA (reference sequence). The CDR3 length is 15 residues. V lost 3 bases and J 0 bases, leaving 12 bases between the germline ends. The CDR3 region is CSASNAGSSYNEQFF. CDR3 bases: TGCAGTGCTAGTAACGCAGGGTCCTCCTACAATGAGCAGTTCTTC.

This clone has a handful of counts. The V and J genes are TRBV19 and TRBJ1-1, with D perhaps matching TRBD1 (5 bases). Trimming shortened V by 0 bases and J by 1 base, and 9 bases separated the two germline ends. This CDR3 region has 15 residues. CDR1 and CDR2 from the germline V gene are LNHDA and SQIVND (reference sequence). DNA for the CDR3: TGTGCCAGTAGTATAGATAAACAGGAGAACACTGAAGCTTTCTTT. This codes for CASSIDKQENTEAFF. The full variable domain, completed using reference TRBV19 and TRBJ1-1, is DGGITQSPKYLFRKEGQNVTLSCEQNLNHDAMYWYRQDPGQGLRLIYYSQIVNDFQKGDIAEGYSVSREKKESFPLTVTSAQKNPTAFYLCASSIDKQENTEAFFGQGTRLTVV.

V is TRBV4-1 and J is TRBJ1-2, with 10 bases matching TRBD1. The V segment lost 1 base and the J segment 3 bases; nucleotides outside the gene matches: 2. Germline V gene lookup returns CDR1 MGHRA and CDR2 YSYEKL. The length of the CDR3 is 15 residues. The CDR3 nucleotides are TGCGCCAGCAGCCAAGTGGGGACAGGGGACTATGGCTACACCTTC. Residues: CASSQVGTGDYGYTF.

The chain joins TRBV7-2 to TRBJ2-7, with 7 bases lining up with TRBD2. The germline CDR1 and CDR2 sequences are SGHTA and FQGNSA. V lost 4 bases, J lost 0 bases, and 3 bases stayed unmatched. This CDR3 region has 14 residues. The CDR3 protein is CASSSGTNSYEQYF. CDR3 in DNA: TGTGCCAGCAGCTCCGGGACTAACTCCTACGAGCAGTACTTC. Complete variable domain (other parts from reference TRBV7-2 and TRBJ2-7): GAGVSQSPSNKVTEKGKDVELRCDPISGHTALYWYRQSLGQGLEFLIYFQGNSAPDKSGLPSDRFSAERTGGSVSTLTIQRTQQEDSAVYLCASSSGTNSYEQYFGPGTRLTVT.

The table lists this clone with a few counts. In DNA, the CDR3 is TGTGCCAGCTCATCGACAGGGACAGAGACCCAGTACTTC. Its protein is CASSSTGTETQYF. This sequence joins TRBV18 and TRBJ2-5, with TRBD1 matching over 7 bases. From germline, CDR1 is KGHSH and CDR2 LQKENI. After removal of 5 bases from V and 4 bases from J, the junction contained 4 bases not matched to a gene. The CDR3 is 13 residues long. Looking up the rest from reference TRBV18 and TRBJ2-5 gives the full variable domain: NAGVMQNPRHLVRRRGQEARLRCSPMKGHSHVYWYRQLPEEGLKFMVYLQKENIIDESGMPKERFSAEFPKEGPSILRIQQVVRGDSAAYFCASSSTGTETQYFGPGTRLLVL.

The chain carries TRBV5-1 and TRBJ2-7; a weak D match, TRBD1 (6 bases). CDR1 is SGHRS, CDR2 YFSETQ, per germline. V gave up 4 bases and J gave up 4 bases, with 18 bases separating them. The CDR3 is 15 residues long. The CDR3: CASSSNRAGGYEQYF. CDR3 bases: TGCGCCAGCAGCAGTAACAGGGCCGGCGGGTACGAGCAGTACTTC.

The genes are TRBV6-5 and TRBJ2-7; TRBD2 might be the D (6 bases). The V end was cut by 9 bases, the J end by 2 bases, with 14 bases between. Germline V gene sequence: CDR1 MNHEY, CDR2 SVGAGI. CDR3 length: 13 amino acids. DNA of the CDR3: TGTGCCAGTTTCTTTAGCGGTACCTACGAGCAGTACTTC. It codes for CASFFSGTYEQYF.

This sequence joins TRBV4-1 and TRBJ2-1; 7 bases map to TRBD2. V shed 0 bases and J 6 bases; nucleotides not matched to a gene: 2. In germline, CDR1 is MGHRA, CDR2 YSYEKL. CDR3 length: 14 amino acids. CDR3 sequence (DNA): TGCGCCAGCAGCCAAGATGGGGGGGTCAATGAGCAGTTCTTC. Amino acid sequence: CASSQDGGVNEQFF.

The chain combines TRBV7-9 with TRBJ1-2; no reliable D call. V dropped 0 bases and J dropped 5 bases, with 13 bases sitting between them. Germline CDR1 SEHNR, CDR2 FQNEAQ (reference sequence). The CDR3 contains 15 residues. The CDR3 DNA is TGTGCCAGCAGCTTAGCGATAGAGAACCCGTATGGCTACACCTTC. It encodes CASSLAIENPYGYTF.

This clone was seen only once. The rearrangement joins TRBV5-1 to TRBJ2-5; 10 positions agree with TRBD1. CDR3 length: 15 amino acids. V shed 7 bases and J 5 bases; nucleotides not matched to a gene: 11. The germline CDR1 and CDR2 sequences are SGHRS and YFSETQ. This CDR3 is CASRRRQGAQETQYF. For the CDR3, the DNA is TGCGCCAGCCGACGAAGACAGGGGGCGCAGGAGACCCAGTACTTC.

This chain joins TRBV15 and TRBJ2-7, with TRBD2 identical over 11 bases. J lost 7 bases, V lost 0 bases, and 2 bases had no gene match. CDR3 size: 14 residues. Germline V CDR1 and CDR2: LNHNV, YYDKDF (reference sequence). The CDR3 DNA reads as TGTGCCACCAGCAGAGAACGACTAGCGGGAGAGCAGTACTTC. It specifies CATSRERLAGEQYF.

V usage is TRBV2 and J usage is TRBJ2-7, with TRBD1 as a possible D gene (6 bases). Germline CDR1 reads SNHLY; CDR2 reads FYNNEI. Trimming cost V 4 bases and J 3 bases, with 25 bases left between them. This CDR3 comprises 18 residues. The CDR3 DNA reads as TGTGCCAGCAGTGTCCACGACCACAGGGTCCCAGAGGGCTACGAGCAGTACTTC. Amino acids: CASSVHDHRVPEGYEQYF.

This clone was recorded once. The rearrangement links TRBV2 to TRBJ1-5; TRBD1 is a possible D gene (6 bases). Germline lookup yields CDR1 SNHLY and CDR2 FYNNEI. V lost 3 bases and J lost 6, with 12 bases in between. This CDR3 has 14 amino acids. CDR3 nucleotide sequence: TGTGCCAGCAGTGAGGAACAGGGAACTCAGCCCCAGCATTTT. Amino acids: CASSEEQGTQPQHF. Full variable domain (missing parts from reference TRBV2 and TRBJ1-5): EPEVTQTPSHQVTQMGQEVILRCVPISNHLYFYWYRQILGQKVEFLVSFYNNEISEKSEIFDDQFSVERPDGSNFTLKIRSTKLEDSAMYFCASSEEQGTQPQHFGDGTRLSIL.

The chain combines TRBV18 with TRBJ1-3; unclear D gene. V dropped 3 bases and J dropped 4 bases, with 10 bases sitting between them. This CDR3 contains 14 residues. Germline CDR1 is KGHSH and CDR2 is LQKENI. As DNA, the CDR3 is TGTGCCAGCTCACCGTCCGGGATCGGAAACACCATATATTTT. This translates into CASSPSGIGNTIYF.

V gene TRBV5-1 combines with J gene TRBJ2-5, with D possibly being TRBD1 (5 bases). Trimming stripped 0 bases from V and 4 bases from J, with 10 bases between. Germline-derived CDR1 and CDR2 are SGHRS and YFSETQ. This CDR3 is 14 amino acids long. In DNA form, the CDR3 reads TGCGCCAGCAGCTTGGAGGGGTTCGGAGAGACCCAGTACTTC. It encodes CASSLEGFGETQYF.

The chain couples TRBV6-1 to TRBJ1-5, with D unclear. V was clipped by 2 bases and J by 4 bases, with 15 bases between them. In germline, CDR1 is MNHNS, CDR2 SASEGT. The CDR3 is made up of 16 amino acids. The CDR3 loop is CASSEQIAAGNQPQHF. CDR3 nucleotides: TGTGCCAGCAGTGAACAGATAGCGGCAGGAAATCAGCCCCAGCATTTT.

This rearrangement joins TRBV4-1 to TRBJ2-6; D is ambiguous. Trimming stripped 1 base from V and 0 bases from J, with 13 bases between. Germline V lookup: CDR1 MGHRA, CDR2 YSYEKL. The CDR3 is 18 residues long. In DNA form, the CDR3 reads TGCGCCAGCAGCCAAGGGGCTGATCAGTCCTCTGGGGCCAACGTCCTGACTTTC. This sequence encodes CASSQGADQSSGANVLTF.